This T cell receptor (beta chain) was identified in a study of T cell responses to AZD1222 COVID-19 vaccine. The CDR3 has 13 amino acids. Deletions cut 7 bases from V and 4 bases from J, with 13 bases between. Germline CDR1 and CDR2: LNHDA and SQIVND (reference sequence). Second doses were pooled across both intervals (about 4 or about 12 weeks). Overall study findings and caveats: None of the repertoires were sampled until the peak T cell response had passed. Just a handful of AZD1222 recipients were seropositive at baseline.

Some clones are missing from TCRdb's copy, which holds only in-frame ones; the method was immunoSEQ multiplex PCR. The sample lists about 35,000 clones; 85% to 90% were seen once. Turning to this clone: Antigen: not known.

Sample: peripheral blood, taken 28 days after the second AZD1222 dose. The chain joins TRBV19 to TRBJ1-2; the D is unclear. This receptor was obtained from an adult who received the AZD1222 COVID-19 vaccine. The CDR3 DNA follows: TGTGCCAGTACCCCCACAAGTGGCTATGGCTACACCTTC. This codes for CASTPTSGYGYTF.